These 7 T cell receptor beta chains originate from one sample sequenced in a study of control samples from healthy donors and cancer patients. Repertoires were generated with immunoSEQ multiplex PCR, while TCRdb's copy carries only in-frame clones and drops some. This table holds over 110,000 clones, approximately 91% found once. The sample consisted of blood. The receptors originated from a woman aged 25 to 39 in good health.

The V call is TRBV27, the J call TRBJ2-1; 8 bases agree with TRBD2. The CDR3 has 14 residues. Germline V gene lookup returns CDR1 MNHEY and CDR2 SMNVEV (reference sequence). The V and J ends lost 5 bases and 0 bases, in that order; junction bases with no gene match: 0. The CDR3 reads CASSTSGSYNEQFF. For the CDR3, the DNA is TGTGCCAGCAGTACTAGCGGCTCCTACAATGAGCAGTTCTTC.

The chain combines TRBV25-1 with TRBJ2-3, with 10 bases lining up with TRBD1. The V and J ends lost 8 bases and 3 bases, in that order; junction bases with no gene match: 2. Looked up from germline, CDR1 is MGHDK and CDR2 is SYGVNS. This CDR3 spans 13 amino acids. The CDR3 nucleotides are TGTGCCAGCGGACAGGGGGGTACAGATACGCAGTATTTT. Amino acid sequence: CASGQGGTDTQYF.

Here the CDR3 reads CASKDRALNYGYTF. CDR3 DNA sequence: TGTGCCAGCAAAGACAGGGCTCTTAACTATGGCTACACCTTC. This chain joins TRBV6-5 and TRBJ1-2; 7 bases map to TRBD1. The V gene end was trimmed by 7 bases and the J gene end by 1 base; junction bases not matched to a gene: 6. CDR1 is MNHEY, CDR2 SVGAGI, per germline. The CDR3 length is 14 residues.

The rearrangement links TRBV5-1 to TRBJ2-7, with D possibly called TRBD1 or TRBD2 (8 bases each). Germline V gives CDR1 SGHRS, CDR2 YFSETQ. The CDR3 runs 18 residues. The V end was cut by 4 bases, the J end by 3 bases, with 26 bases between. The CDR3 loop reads CASSEGPGQAAGGYEQYF. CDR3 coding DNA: TGCGCCAGCAGCGAAGGACCGGGACAGGCGGCGGGGGGCTACGAGCAGTACTTC. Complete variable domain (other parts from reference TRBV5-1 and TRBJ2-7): KAGVTQTPRYLIKTRGQQVTLSCSPISGHRSVSWYQQTPGQGLQFLFEYFSETQRNKGNFPGRFSGRQFSNSRSEMNVSTLELGDSALYLCASSEGPGQAAGGYEQYFGPGTRLTVT.

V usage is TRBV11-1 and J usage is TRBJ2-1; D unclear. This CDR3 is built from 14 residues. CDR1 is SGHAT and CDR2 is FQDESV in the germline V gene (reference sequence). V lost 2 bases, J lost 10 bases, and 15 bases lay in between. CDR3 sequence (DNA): TGTGCCAGCAGCTTATTAGTGACAACACGGGAGCAGTTCTTC. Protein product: CASSLLVTTREQFF.

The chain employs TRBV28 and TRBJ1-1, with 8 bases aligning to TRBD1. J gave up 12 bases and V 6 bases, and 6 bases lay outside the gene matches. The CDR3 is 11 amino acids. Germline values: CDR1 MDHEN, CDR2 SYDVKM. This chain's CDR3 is CASSKDRVTFF. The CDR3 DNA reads TGTGCCAGCAGCAAGGACAGGGTGACTTTCTTT.

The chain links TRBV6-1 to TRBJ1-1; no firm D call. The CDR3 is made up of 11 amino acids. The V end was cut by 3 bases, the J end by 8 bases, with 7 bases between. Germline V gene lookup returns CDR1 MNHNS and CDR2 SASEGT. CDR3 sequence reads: CASSDATEAFF. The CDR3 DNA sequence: TGTGCCAGCAGTGACGCGACCGAAGCTTTCTTT.